The clone carrying this T cell receptor beta chain was found once. Its antigen is not identified. Researchers amplified the TCR beta CDR3 regions from RNA transcripts. When the TCR CDR3 underwent first-round RT-PCR, the HTBI primer set was used. Each CDR3 protein is one row after TCRdb ran MiXCR on the multiplex PCR reads. The sample lists about 640,000 distinct CDR3 sequences, less than 25% occurring once. These data are taken from a study of T cells in Graves' hyperthyroidism and ophthalmopathy. General observations from the study: A model of 13 V-J pairs discriminated ophthalmopathy from stable hyperthyroidism.

Disease duration was under 3 months in the ophthalmopathy patients, who also had a Clinical Activity Score of at least 3 and a NOSPECS grade of at least 4. Each 10 ml fresh peripheral blood draw supplied the PBMCs. Trimming removed 4 bases from V and 3 bases from J, with 12 bases in between. This CDR3 spans 14 amino acids. Germline values: CDR1 MGHRA, CDR2 YSYEKL. This chain joins TRBV4-1 and TRBJ2-5; weak D call: TRBD2 (5 bases). The clonotype comes from a man aged 25 to 40 with Graves' ophthalmopathy. The specimen was blood. CDR3 region: CASSLASQKETQYF. The CDR3 bases are TGCGCCAGCAGCCTGGCTAGCCAAAAAGAGACCCAGTACTTC.